This TCR beta chain was sequenced in a study of blood T cell repertoires in COVID-19. Study summary: Collection of acute and convalescent COVID-19 samples took place in the United States, Italy and Spain.

Trimming cost V 0 bases and J 1 base, with 5 bases left between them. This CDR3 contains 14 residues. CDR1 SGHRS and CDR2 YFSETQ come from the germline V gene. Only in-frame clones appear in the TCRdb table, and some are missing; sequencing was by immunoSEQ multiplex PCR. The table includes over 250,000 clones, roughly 90% detected once. Comments on this clone: At the DNA level, this CDR3 is encoded by other sequences in the same sample as well.

The TCR originated in a man aged 60-69 years who had recovered from COVID-19. The chain combines TRBV5-1 with TRBJ1-3; D call uncertain. Material: PBMCs or T cells enriched from blood (not recorded which). The CDR3 loop reads CASSLAGSGNTIYF. In nucleotides, the CDR3 is TGCGCCAGCAGCTTGGCCGGGTCTGGAAACACCATATATTTT.